This T cell receptor beta chain was retrieved from a study of shared clonotypes between healthy human individuals. The assay was immunoSEQ multiplex PCR, and TCRdb's table has in-frame clones only and misses some. Of around 700,000 clones listed, about 74% were seen once; the top ten hold 1.5% to 2%. In the CD4+ fraction, cells were divided into CD45RA+ naive and CD45RA-negative memory subsets. Germline lookup yields CDR1 SGHAT and CDR2 FQDESV (reference sequence). This CDR3 has 14 residues. Of note for this clone: One end of the junction does not line up with germline, which may come from a read error.

Sequencing was done on a sample of memory CD4+ T cells sorted from blood. Indicated subset: CD45RA-negative fraction. The chain joins TRBV11-1 to TRBJ2-7, with D perhaps given as TRBD1 or TRBD2 (5 bases each). The clonotype originates from a woman in her 30s in good health. CDR3 DNA sequence: TGTGCCAGCAGCCCCCGAGGGACCTCCAACGAGCAGTACTTC. This translates into CASSPRGTSNEQYF.